The 7 T cell receptor beta chains in this list originate from one sample, sequenced in a study of shared clonotypes between healthy human individuals. TCRdb's table, derived via immunoSEQ multiplex PCR, lists solely in-frame clones and lacks some. The sample consists of 95,000 to 120,000 clones, under 70% of them appearing once. Sequenced material: memory CD8+ T cells sorted from blood. Subset in this sample: CD45RO+ cells pooled with CCR7-negative TemRA cells. The receptor source for this set is a woman aged 30 to 39 in good health.

V is TRBV5-4 and J is TRBJ2-7, with TRBD2 matching over 8 bases. Germline CDR1 SGHNT, CDR2 YYREEE (reference sequence). V dropped 7 bases and J dropped 6; count of bases not matched to a gene: 15. The CDR3 is made up of 15 amino acids. In nucleotides, the CDR3 is TGTGCCAGCGGTTTAATGGCGGGAGGAACACGCGAGCAGTACTTC. Its translation is CASGLMAGGTREQYF.

J is TRBJ2-5 and V is TRBV11-2; 9 positions match TRBD2. V dropped 5 bases and J dropped 2; count of bases not matched to a gene: 9. Germline V lookup: CDR1 SGHAT, CDR2 FQNNGV. The CDR3 covers 16 residues. The CDR3 DNA follows: TGTGCCAGCAGCGACCGGACTAGCGAAATACAAGAGACCCAGTACTTC. This gives the protein CASSDRTSEIQETQYF. The variable domain in full, completed from reference TRBV11-2 and TRBJ2-5, reads EAGVAQSPRYKIIEKRQSVAFWCNPISGHATLYWYQQILGQGPKLLIQFQNNGVVDDSQLPKDRFSAERLKGVDSTLKIQPAKLEDSAVYLCASSDRTSEIQETQYFGPGTRLLVL.

V is TRBV19 and J is TRBJ2-1, with a possible D match to TRBD2 (6 bases). CDR1 LNHDA and CDR2 SQIVND come from the germline V gene (reference sequence). The V and J ends lost 5 bases and 7 bases respectively, with 15 bases between them. CDR3 length equals 14 residues. CDR3 residues: CASSPDTGGNEQFF. CDR3 coding DNA: TGTGCCAGTAGTCCCGATACCGGAGGGAATGAGCAGTTCTTC.

This clone appeared a few times. The rearrangement uses TRBV5-1 and TRBJ2-7; 13 bases align to TRBD2. V dropped 4 bases and J dropped 7; count of bases not matched to a gene: 8. Germline loops: CDR1 SGHRS, CDR2 YFSETQ. The CDR3 has 15 amino acids. The CDR3 here is CASSIGLAGVGEQYF. CDR3 coding DNA: TGCGCCAGCAGCATAGGACTAGCGGGAGTGGGAGAGCAGTACTTC.

This chain connects TRBV5-1 to TRBJ1-2, with TRBD1 matching over 9 bases. The germline CDR1 and CDR2 sequences are SGHRS and YFSETQ. The ends lost 0 bases at V and 6 bases at J; junction bases unmatched: 6. The length of the CDR3 is 15 residues. CDR3 loop: CASSLGDRVFHGYTF. The CDR3 nucleotides are TGCGCCAGCAGCTTGGGGGACAGGGTTTTCCATGGCTACACCTTC.

The chain recombines TRBV30 with TRBJ1-1, with 8 positions matching TRBD1. The CDR3 has 15 amino acids. Germline V gives CDR1 GTSNPN, CDR2 SVGIG (reference sequence). The V and J ends lost 0 bases and 3 bases, in that order; junction bases with no gene match: 6. The CDR3 reads CAWSVKNRGYTEAFF. CDR3 coding DNA: TGTGCCTGGAGTGTAAAGAACAGGGGGTACACTGAAGCTTTCTTT.

This clone has just a few counts. The gene calls are TRBV10-3 and TRBJ1-1; D gene unclear. The germline V gene has CDR1 ENHRY and CDR2 SYGVKD. The CDR3 totals 16 residues. V lost 4 bases to trimming and J lost 0 bases, with 15 bases between them. CDR3 in DNA: TGTGCCATCAGTGGGTCGAGATTGGGCATGAACACTGAAGCTTTCTTT. Its protein is CAISGSRLGMNTEAFF.